What follows describes a single T cell receptor (beta chain). Antigen unknown. This entry is derived from a study of beta chain features in type 1 diabetes. Study-wide points: Shortening that was moderate but significant affected the TCRB CDR3s of Type 1 diabetes patients in all four CD4+ subsets. Since sequencing was performed on cDNA, cells with high TCR expression could be over-represented. Shorter templates might be favored by PCR, equally in patients and controls.

A heparinised blood draw that averaged about 100 mL was obtained once from each donor. Sorting that relied on CD45RO/CCR7/CD25/CD127/CD95/CD27 yielded CD4+ naive, central memory, regulatory and stem cell-like memory cells. Expressed TCRB transcripts were sequenced because the entire RNA isolate underwent reverse transcription. The data were produced by immunoSEQ multiplex PCR, yet TCRdb's version contains in-frame clones alone and is incomplete. The sample holds 500,000 to 800,000 clones, around 12% seen once. Germline CDR1 and CDR2: SEHNR and FQNEAQ (reference sequence). The CDR3 extends over 14 amino acids. With V trimmed by 1 base and J by 11 bases, 3 bases remained unmatched.

Sequenced sample: naive CD4+ T cells from blood. The sequence was collected from a man aged 30 to 39 with type 1 diabetes. The chain combines TRBV7-9 with TRBJ1-6; 9 nucleotides align to TRBD1. The CDR3 spells CASSLGDRAAPLHF. CDR3 coding DNA: TGTGCCAGCAGCTTAGGGGACAGGGCTGCACCCCTCCACTTT. The full variable domain, its missing parts supplied by reference TRBV7-9 and TRBJ1-6, is DTGVSQNPRHKITKRGQNVTFRCDPISEHNRLYWYRQTLGQGPEFLTYFQNEAQLEKSRLLSDRFSAERPKGSFSTLEIQRTEQGDSAMYLCASSLGDRAAPLHFGNGTRLTVT.